The clone carrying this TCR beta chain has a count of ten or more. The data derive from a study of T-cell reconstitution after alpha-beta-depleted transplantation in children. It was with unique molecular identifiers that the TCRbeta library was prepared. TCRdb re-derived calls from the PCR reads in MiXCR, one entry per CDR3 protein. The sample yields 240,000 or so distinct CDR3 sequences, around 7.8% seen once. The sequencing here drew on PBMCs, mostly from graft donor cells, taken 180 days after TCRalphabeta/CD19-depleted stem cell transplant. The sequence derives from a male patient aged 10-17 years who had a stem cell transplant for acute lymphoblastic leukemia, so the T cells may come from the graft donor.

CDR3 region: CASTTGPLSGANVLTF. DNA for the CDR3: TGTGCCAGCACAACAGGCCCCCTCTCTGGGGCCAACGTCCTGACTTTC. The rearrangement links TRBV3-1 to TRBJ2-6, with D maybe TRBD1 (5 bases). The V end was cut by 7 bases, the J end by 0 bases, with 13 bases between. The CDR3 extends over 16 amino acids. Germline CDR1 reads LGHDT; CDR2 reads YNNKEL (reference sequence).